This T cell receptor beta chain was profiled in a study of beta chain features in type 1 diabetes. Since all of the isolated RNA was reverse transcribed, expressed TCRB transcripts were what got sequenced. Only in-frame clones appear in the TCRdb table, and some are missing; sequencing was by immunoSEQ multiplex PCR. In the table there are about 150,000 clones, approximately 12% of which are singletons. The CDR3 is made up of 16 amino acids. The germline V gene encodes CDR1 SGHAT and CDR2 FQNNGV. Trimming at V came to 5 bases and at J to 2 bases, leaving 7 bases not matched to a gene. A single heparinised blood sample, averaging approximately 0.12 L, was obtained per donor. This clone was seen more than once but under ten times.

This chain links TRBV11-2 with TRBJ2-4; 9 bases map to TRBD1. Sequences were obtained from central memory CD4+ T cells from blood. This sequence originates from a man aged 18-30 years in good health. This chain's CDR3 is CASSERQGESKNIQYF. The CDR3, as DNA: TGTGCCAGCAGCGAGCGACAGGGGGAGTCCAAAAACATTCAGTACTTC.